This T cell receptor beta chain was sequenced during a study of blood T cell repertoires in COVID-19. The overall study: T cells, B-cell-depleted T cells, or PBMCs supplied cDNA or gDNA.

In terms of age and location, participants ranged from roughly 18 to 90 years and lived in about 25 US areas. Cohorts were determined from participant-reported clinical history. In the original workflow: Nucleated cell number was recorded as an estimate derived from reference gene primer amplification. The table came from immunoSEQ multiplex PCR; TCRdb's copy has only in-frame clones and leaves some out. From that table come the V and J calls and clone size; the DNA was used to work out D and trimming. The repertoire holds 400,000 to 550,000 clones, with about 85% as singletons. Germline V gene lookup returns CDR1 MNHEY and CDR2 SMNVEV (reference sequence). The junction had 9 bases not matched to a gene; V was cut back by 4 bases and J by 0 bases. The CDR3 sequence is 17 residues long.

The sequence was obtained from a woman under 30 with acute COVID-19. The rearrangement uses TRBV27 and TRBJ2-1; 7 bases fit TRBD2. Material for sequencing was PBMCs or T cells enriched from blood (not recorded which). The CDR3 sequence: CASSSPSGRGSYNEQFF. The DNA of the CDR3 is TGTGCCAGCAGTTCCCCCTCGGGGAGGGGCTCCTACAATGAGCAGTTCTTC.